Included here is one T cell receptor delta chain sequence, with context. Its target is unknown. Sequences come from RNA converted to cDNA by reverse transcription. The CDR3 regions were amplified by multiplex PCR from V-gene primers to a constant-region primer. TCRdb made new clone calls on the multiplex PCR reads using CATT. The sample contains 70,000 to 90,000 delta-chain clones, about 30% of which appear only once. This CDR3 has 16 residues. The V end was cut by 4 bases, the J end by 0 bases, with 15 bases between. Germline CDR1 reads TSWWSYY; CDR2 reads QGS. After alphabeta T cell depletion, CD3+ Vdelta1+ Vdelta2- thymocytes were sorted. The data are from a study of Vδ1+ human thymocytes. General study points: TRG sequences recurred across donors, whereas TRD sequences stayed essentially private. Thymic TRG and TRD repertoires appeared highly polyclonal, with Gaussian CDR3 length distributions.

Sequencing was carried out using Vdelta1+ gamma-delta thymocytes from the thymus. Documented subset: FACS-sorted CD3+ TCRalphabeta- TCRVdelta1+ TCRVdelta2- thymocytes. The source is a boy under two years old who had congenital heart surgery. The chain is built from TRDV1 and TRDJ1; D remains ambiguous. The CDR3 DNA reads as TGTGCTCTTGGGGCCATCTTCTTCTCTTACACCGATAAACTCATCTTT. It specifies CALGAIFFSYTDKLIF.